The 13 T cell receptor beta chains below all came from one sample that was sequenced in a study of metastatic and nonmetastatic thyroid tumors. Thyroid surgery took place with no prior treatment in any patient. TCRdb re-called the PCR reads through MiXCR. The data show around 15,000 clones, with approximately 23% seen just once and less than 8% held by the top ten. Sequenced sample: adjacent normal tissue. The source is a female donor with papillary thyroid cancer or a benign thyroid nodule (not recorded which). Some clones in this sample may be carry-over from other donors' samples.

Comments on this clone: One junction end disagrees with the germline gene, perhaps due to a read error. The chain has TRBV2 and TRBJ2-7; 9 nucleotides line up with TRBD1. Per the germline V gene, CDR1 is SNHLY and CDR2 is FYNNEI. The CDR3 spans 13 residues. Written as DNA, the CDR3 is TGTGCCACTGGGACAGGGACAACCTACGATCAGTACTTC. It encodes CATGTGTTYDQYF.

V and J are TRBV5-1 and TRBJ1-2; a possible D gene is TRBD1 (6 bases). CDR3 length equals 12 residues. Trimming shortened V by 3 bases and J by 6 bases, and 9 bases separated the two germline ends. The germline gives CDR1 SGHRS, CDR2 YFSETQ. The CDR3 DNA sequence: TGCGCCAGCAGCTCGGGGGGCCATGGCTACACCTTC. It translates to CASSSGGHGYTF.

This chain joins TRBV3-1 and TRBJ2-7; TRBD1 agrees at 9 bases. This CDR3 has 15 residues. The V and J ends lost 1 base and 12 bases, in that order; junction bases with no gene match: 13. Germline V gives CDR1 LGHDT, CDR2 YNNKEL (reference sequence). The CDR3 reads CASSQGGQGMYGRYF. CDR3 nucleotides: TGTGCCAGCAGCCAAGGCGGACAGGGGATGTACGGGCGGTACTTC.

This clone was picked up many times. This chain uses TRBV3-1 with TRBJ1-2; D is unclear. Germline CDR1 is LGHDT and CDR2 is YNNKEL (reference sequence). The ends were cut back, 4 bases at V and 3 bases at J, with 6 bases in the middle. This CDR3 spans 12 amino acids. The CDR3, as DNA: TGTGCCAGCAGCCGACTTGACTATGGCTACACCTTC. Amino acid sequence: CASSRLDYGYTF.

With regard to this clone: The CDR3 carries no conserved terminal phenylalanine or tryptophan, so it likely arises from a read error. CDR3 bases: TGTGCCAGCAGGTTAGAGACTAGCGGGAGGAATGAGCAGTTCCTC. Its protein product is CASRLETSGRNEQFL. The rearrangement joins TRBV11-2 to TRBJ2-1, with 13 positions matching TRBD2. Germline CDR1 is SGHAT and CDR2 is FQNNGV. The CDR3 contains 15 residues.

In this sample, this clone is medium-sized (0.01 to 0.1%). The J gene is TRBJ1-1, the V gene TRBV28; D may be TRBD1 (6 bases). The CDR3 has 15 residues. The germline gives CDR1 MDHEN, CDR2 SYDVKM. The germline V and J ends were trimmed by 4 bases and 0 bases, with 12 bases remaining between them. CDR3 nucleotides: TGTGCCAGCAGTTCCTCCGGACAGTTGAACACTGAAGCTTTCTTT. Its protein product is CASSSSGQLNTEAFF.

This clone was seen a handful of times. A read error may account for a junction end that differs from germline. This chain joins TRBV9 and TRBJ2-3; TRBD1 matches 7 bases. CDR3 size: 16 residues. Germline assignment: CDR1 SGDLS and CDR2 YYNGEE. CDR3 bases: TGTGCCAGCAGCAACAATGTTAAAATAGGGACAGATACGCGGTATTTT. Residues: CASSNNVKIGTDTRYF.

This clone was seen a handful of times. The genes are TRBV19 and TRBJ1-5, with 9 bases fitting TRBD1. Trimming cost V 5 bases and J 0 bases; bases outside gene matches: 2. Germline V CDR1 and CDR2: LNHDA, SQIVND (reference sequence). The CDR3 spans 15 residues. The CDR3 loop is CASSDRGNSNQPQHF. CDR3 coding DNA: TGTGCCAGTAGTGACAGGGGGAATAGCAATCAGCCCCAGCATTTT. Drawing the rest from reference TRBV19 and TRBJ1-5, the complete variable domain is DGGITQSPKYLFRKEGQNVTLSCEQNLNHDAMYWYRQDPGQGLRLIYYSQIVNDFQKGDIAEGYSVSREKKESFPLTVTSAQKNPTAFYLCASSDRGNSNQPQHFGDGTRLSIL.

By sample share, this clone is medium-sized. The chain has TRBV28 and TRBJ1-2; tentative D call: TRBD1 (6 bases). The CDR3 totals 14 residues. Trimming stripped 7 bases from V and 1 base from J, with 13 bases between. Germline V lookup: CDR1 MDHEN, CDR2 SYDVKM. CDR3 amino acids: CASKQGGNNYGYTF. As DNA, the CDR3 is TGTGCCAGCAAACAGGGAGGGAATAACTATGGCTACACCTTC.

The chain has TRBV11-1 and TRBJ2-2; D is perhaps TRBD1 or TRBD2 (6 bases each). The CDR3 runs 15 residues. Germline CDR1 reads SGHAT; CDR2 reads FQDESV (reference sequence). Trimming pared 1 base from V and 5 bases from J, leaving 11 bases between. The CDR3 sequence is CASSLGGAGTGELFF. DNA of the CDR3: TGTGCCAGCAGCTTAGGGGGGGCCGGTACCGGGGAGCTGTTTTTT.

This clone was detected many times. The chain recombines TRBV19 with TRBJ2-1; 11 bases map to TRBD2. Germline CDR1 LNHDA, CDR2 SQIVND (reference sequence). With V trimmed by 4 bases and J by 3 bases, 8 bases remained unmatched. The length of the CDR3 is 17 residues. CDR3 nucleotides: TGTGCCAGTAGTACCGTCCCCGGGACTAGCGGCTACAATGAGCAGTTCTTC. This encodes CASSTVPGTSGYNEQFF.

This clone was counted a few times. The rearrangement joins TRBV12-3 or TRBV12-4 to TRBJ2-7, with D unclear. V lost 2 bases and J lost 2, with 1 base in between. This CDR3 contains 11 residues. CDR3 DNA: TGTGCCAGCAGTTTAACCTACGAGCAGTACTTC. It translates to CASSLTYEQYF.

The rearrangement uses TRBV20-1 and TRBJ2-7, with TRBD2 matching over 8 bases. J was trimmed by 7 bases and V by 7 bases; bases with no gene match: 18. The germline V gene has CDR1 DFQATT and CDR2 SNEGSKA (reference sequence). This CDR3 is built from 15 residues. The CDR3 loop reads CSDRSCGAGAVEQYF. The CDR3 DNA sequence: TGCAGTGATAGGTCGTGCGGAGCGGGAGCTGTTGAGCAGTACTTC.